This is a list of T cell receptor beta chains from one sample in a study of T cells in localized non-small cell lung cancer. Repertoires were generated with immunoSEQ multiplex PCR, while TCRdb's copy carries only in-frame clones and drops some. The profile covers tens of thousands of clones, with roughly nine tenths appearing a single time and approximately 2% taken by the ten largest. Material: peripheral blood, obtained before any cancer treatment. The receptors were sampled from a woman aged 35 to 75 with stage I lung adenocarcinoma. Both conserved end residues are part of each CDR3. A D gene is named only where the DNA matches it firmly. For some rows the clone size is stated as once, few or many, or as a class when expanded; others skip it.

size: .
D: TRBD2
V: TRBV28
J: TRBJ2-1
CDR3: CATLPGTSGPLTGNEQFF
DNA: TGTGCCACCCTTCCCGGGACTAGCGGCCCTTTAACCGGCAATGAGCAGTTCTTC

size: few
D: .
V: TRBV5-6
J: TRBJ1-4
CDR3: CASSSSEKLFF
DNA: TGTGCCAGCAGCTCGTCGGAAAAACTGTTTTTT

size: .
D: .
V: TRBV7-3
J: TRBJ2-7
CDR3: CASSLAQGTSYEQYF
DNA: TGTGCCAGCAGCTTAGCGCAGGGGACCTCCTACGAGCAGTACTTC

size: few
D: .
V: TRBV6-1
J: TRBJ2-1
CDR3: CASRLQVGVYNEQFF
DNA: TGTGCCAGCAGACTTCAGGTAGGGGTCTACAATGAGCAGTTCTTC

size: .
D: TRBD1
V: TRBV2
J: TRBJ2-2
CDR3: CASSSRGFGTGELFF
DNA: TGTGCCAGCAGTTCCAGGGGGTTTGGCACCGGGGAGCTGTTTTTT

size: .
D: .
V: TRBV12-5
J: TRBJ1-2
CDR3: CASGSDGLYGYTF
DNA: TGTGCTAGTGGTTCGGACGGTCTCTATGGCTACACCTTC

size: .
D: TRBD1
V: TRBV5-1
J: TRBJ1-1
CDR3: CASSSGTENTEAFF
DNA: TGCGCCAGCAGCTCAGGGACAGAGAACACTGAAGCTTTCTTT

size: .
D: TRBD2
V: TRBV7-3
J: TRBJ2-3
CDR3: CASSFAGGSTDTQYF
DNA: TGTGCCAGCAGCTTCGCGGGGGGGTCCACAGATACGCAGTATTTT

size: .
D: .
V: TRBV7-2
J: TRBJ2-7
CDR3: CASSSSGEQYF
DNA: TGTGCCAGCAGCTCCAGCGGCGAGCAGTACTTC

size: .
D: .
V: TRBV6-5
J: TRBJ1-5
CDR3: CASSFGGNQPQHF
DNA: TGTGCCAGCAGTTTCGGGGGCAATCAGCCCCAGCATTTT

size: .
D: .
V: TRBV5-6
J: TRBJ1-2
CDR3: CASSLGQANSYGYTF
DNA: TGTGCCAGCAGCTTGGGTCAGGCCAATTCCTATGGCTACACCTTC

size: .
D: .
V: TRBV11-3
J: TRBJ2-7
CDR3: CASSPYNSSYEQYF
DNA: TGTGCCAGCAGCCCATATAACAGCTCCTACGAGCAGTACTTC

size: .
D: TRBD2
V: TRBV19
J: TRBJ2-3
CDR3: CASSMNFAGVSTDTQYF
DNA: TGTGCCAGTAGTATGAACTTTGCGGGAGTAAGTACAGATACGCAGTATTTT

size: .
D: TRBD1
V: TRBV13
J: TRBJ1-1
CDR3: CASSSRGQGRGDTEAFF
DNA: TGTGCCAGCAGCTCAAGAGGACAGGGAAGGGGTGACACTGAAGCTTTCTTT

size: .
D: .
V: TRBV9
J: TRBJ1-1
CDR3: CASSVDPGDTEAFF
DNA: TGTGCCAGCAGCGTAGACCCTGGGGACACTGAAGCTTTCTTT

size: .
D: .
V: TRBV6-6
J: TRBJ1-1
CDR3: CASSRRSGTEAFF
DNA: TGTGCCAGCAGTCGGCGTTCTGGCACTGAAGCTTTCTTT

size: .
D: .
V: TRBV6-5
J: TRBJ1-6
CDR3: CASSYSKSSTNSPLHF
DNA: TGTGCCAGCAGTTACTCGAAGAGCAGTACGAATTCACCCCTCCACTTT

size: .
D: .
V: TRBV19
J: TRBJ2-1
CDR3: CASTINVGYNEQFF
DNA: TGTGCCAGTACCATAAACGTTGGCTACAATGAGCAGTTCTTC